The 30 T cell receptor beta chains given below trace back to one sample, sequenced in a study of shared clonotypes between healthy human individuals. Sequencing used immunoSEQ multiplex PCR; TCRdb keeps in-frame clones, though not all of them. The table shows around 2.1 million clones, with 85% to 95% occurring only once. The naive CD8 population came from CD45RO-negative cells selected for CCR7, without terminally differentiated effector memory CD45RA+ cells. Source material: naive CD8+ T cells from PBMCs. These receptors all stem from a man younger than 30 in good health. Some clones in this sample may be carry-over from other donors' samples.

The gene calls are TRBV15 and TRBJ2-5; 11 nucleotides match TRBD2. The CDR3 totals 18 residues. Germline loops: CDR1 LNHNV, CDR2 YYDKDF (reference sequence). The V gene end was trimmed by 0 bases and the J gene end by 0 bases; junction bases not matched to a gene: 6. As DNA, the CDR3 is TGTGCCACCAGCAGAGAGTTACTAGCGGGAGTTTACCAAGAGACCCAGTACTTC. It is translated as CATSRELLAGVYQETQYF.

The rearrangement uses TRBV7-2 and TRBJ2-7; TRBD2 is a possible D gene (6 bases). Germline V gene data show CDR1 as SGHTA and CDR2 as FQGNSA. The CDR3 has 14 amino acids. The V gene lost 5 bases and the J gene lost 3 bases, with 14 bases spanning the gap. CDR3 amino acids: CASSGGPIGYEQYF. In nucleotides, the CDR3 is TGTGCCAGCAGCGGAGGGCCTATCGGCTACGAGCAGTACTTC.

The V call is TRBV7-2, the J call TRBJ2-1; D is undetermined. V dropped 5 bases and J dropped 5 bases, with 10 bases sitting between them. CDR3 length equals 13 residues. Germline loops: CDR1 SGHTA, CDR2 FQGNSA. CDR3 sequence (DNA): TGTGCCAGCAGCCTCCCCTACAACAATGAGCAGTTCTTC. Its translation: CASSLPYNNEQFF.

This sequence joins TRBV27 and TRBJ2-7, with TRBD2 identical over 11 bases. The CDR3 totals 16 residues. CDR1 is MNHEY and CDR2 is SMNVEV in the germline V gene (reference sequence). Unmatched junction bases numbered 13, after V lost 5 bases and J lost 7 bases. CDR3 in DNA: TGTGCCAGCAGTCCCGGGACTAGCGGAACCTACGTAGAGCAGTACTTC. This sequence encodes CASSPGTSGTYVEQYF.

The chain employs TRBV29-1 and TRBJ2-3; 12 nucleotides agree with TRBD2. Per the germline V gene, CDR1 is SQVTM and CDR2 is ANQGSEA. CDR3 length equals 17 residues. Germline trimming cut 0 bases from V and 2 bases from J; bases unmatched to any gene: 6. DNA of the CDR3: TGCAGCGTTGAAGATGGAGGACTAGCGGGATCCACAGATACGCAGTATTTT. Translation gives CSVEDGGLAGSTDTQYF.

This clone was found a few times. The rearrangement uses TRBV13 and TRBJ1-1; D is undetermined. This CDR3 is 11 amino acids long. Germline V gene lookup returns CDR1 PRHDT and CDR2 FYEKMQ (reference sequence). The V end lost 5 bases, the J end lost 8 bases, and 9 bases lay between the germline ends. In DNA, the CDR3 is TGTGCCAGCAGCGGCAACCTGGAAGCTTTCTTT. It encodes CASSGNLEAFF.

This clone occurred once. The CDR3 sequence is CASSYSMDSSYEQYF. The CDR3 nucleotides read TGTGCCAGCAGTTACTCGATGGACAGCTCCTACGAGCAGTACTTC. The rearrangement joins TRBV6-6 to TRBJ2-7; TRBD1 is a possible D gene (6 bases). The CDR3 spans 15 residues. V lost 0 bases and J lost 0, with 9 bases in between. Germline V gene data show CDR1 as MNHNY and CDR2 as SVGAGI (reference sequence).

V gene TRBV9 combines with J gene TRBJ1-1; TRBD1 aligns across 9 bases. V trimming: 3 bases; J trimming: 4 bases; junction bases outside the gene matches: 4. The CDR3 covers 14 residues. Per the germline V gene, CDR1 is SGDLS and CDR2 is YYNGEE. The CDR3 nucleotides read TGTGCCAGCAGCGACGGACAGGGGAGCACTGAAGCTTTCTTT. Protein sequence: CASSDGQGSTEAFF. Variable domain in full (rest from reference TRBV9 and TRBJ1-1): DSGVTQTPKHLITATGQRVTLRCSPRSGDLSVYWYQQSLDQGLQFLIQYYNGEERAKGNILERFSAQQFPDLHSELNLSSLELGDSALYFCASSDGQGSTEAFFGQGTRLTVV.

This clone was seen just once. The rearrangement joins TRBV6-6 to TRBJ2-7; D possibly corresponds to TRBD1 (5 bases). V lost 6 bases to trimming and J lost 3 bases, with 15 bases between them. The CDR3 spans 14 residues. Germline V gene lookup returns CDR1 MNHNY and CDR2 SVGAGI (reference sequence). Written as DNA, the CDR3 is TGTGCCAGCAGCCCCCAGGGCAGGGTCTACGAGCAGTACTTC. This sequence encodes CASSPQGRVYEQYF.

This clone was seen a single time. The rearrangement uses TRBV5-1 and TRBJ2-7; TRBD1 matches 10 bases. J was trimmed by 4 bases and V by 4 bases; bases with no gene match: 5. Germline V CDR1 and CDR2: SGHRS, YFSETQ. CDR3 length equals 14 residues. The CDR3 nucleotides read TGCGCCAGCAGCGGCCGGGACAGGGGTTACGAGCAGTACTTC. Its translation: CASSGRDRGYEQYF.

This chain connects TRBV12-5 to TRBJ2-5; 8 nucleotides align to TRBD2. V shed 7 bases and J 5 bases; nucleotides not matched to a gene: 12. The CDR3 spans 15 residues. CDR1 is LGHNT and CDR2 is FRNRAP in the germline V gene. CDR3 protein: CASAPSGRGWETQYF. For the CDR3, the DNA is TGTGCTAGTGCCCCAAGCGGGAGAGGATGGGAGACCCAGTACTTC.

The chain carries TRBV6-1 and TRBJ1-2; TRBD1 is a possible D gene (5 bases). V dropped 3 bases and J dropped 2 bases, with 13 bases sitting between them. The CDR3 has 15 amino acids. Germline values: CDR1 MNHNS, CDR2 SASEGT. The CDR3 reads CASSDWGSQNYGYTF. The DNA of the CDR3 is TGTGCCAGCAGTGATTGGGGGTCCCAAAACTATGGCTACACCTTC.

CDR3 protein: CASSPGQGTHDEQFF. As DNA, the CDR3 is TGTGCCAGCAGTCCGGGACAGGGGACACACGATGAGCAGTTCTTC. The chain employs TRBV27 and TRBJ2-1; 10 bases map to TRBD1. Germline trimming cut 5 bases from V and 8 bases from J; bases unmatched to any gene: 9. CDR1 and CDR2 (germline): MNHEY, SMNVEV (reference sequence). The CDR3 extends over 15 amino acids.

The genes are TRBV27 and TRBJ1-4; D remains unclear. V shed 2 bases and J shed 10 bases, with 8 bases lying between them. Germline V gene sequence: CDR1 MNHEY, CDR2 SMNVEV (reference sequence). CDR3 length: 12 residues. CDR3 loop: CASSLTGRKLFF. In DNA, the CDR3 is TGTGCCAGCAGTTTAACCGGGCGAAAACTGTTTTTT.

The CDR3 DNA is TGTGCCAGCAGCTTAGTCCACGGGACTAGCGACGAGCAGTACTTC. Translated: CASSLVHGTSDEQYF. The rearrangement joins TRBV11-2 to TRBJ2-7; TRBD2 aligns across 10 bases. The CDR3 runs to 15 residues. Germline V gene data show CDR1 as SGHAT and CDR2 as FQNNGV. V gave up 1 base and J gave up 5 bases; unmatched junction bases: 5.

The gene calls are TRBV27 and TRBJ2-3; D is possibly TRBD1 (6 bases). V lost 10 bases and J lost 6, with 23 bases in between. Germline V gene data show CDR1 as MNHEY and CDR2 as SMNVEV (reference sequence). The CDR3 runs 15 residues. DNA for the CDR3: TGTGCCACCTTGGACTCCCGCAGGGGTGTTGATACGCAGTATTTT. Translated: CATLDSRRGVDTQYF.

The chain links TRBV10-2 to TRBJ2-1; 11 positions agree with TRBD2. The CDR3 has 15 residues. Germline loops: CDR1 WSHSY, CDR2 SAAADI. The trim removed 7 bases at V and 7 bases at J, leaving 9 bases unmatched. DNA for the CDR3: TGCGCCAGCACCCTGTTGGGACTAGCGGCGAATGAGCAGTTCTTC. Residues: CASTLLGLAANEQFF.

The chain has TRBV6-5 and TRBJ1-2; D call uncertain. CDR1 and CDR2 (germline): MNHEY, SVGAGI. The CDR3 loop spans 14 amino acids. Trimming removed 6 bases at V and 0 bases at J, with 11 bases between. The CDR3 bases are TGTGCCAGCAGAGGACCGGAGACTAACTATGGCTACACCTTC. Its protein product is CASRGPETNYGYTF.

The J gene is TRBJ2-7, the V gene TRBV6-7, with D hard to call. TRBV6-7 is treated as an ORF (open reading frame) with a function not yet certain. The V and J ends lost 2 bases and 1 base respectively, with 15 bases between them. The CDR3 is made up of 16 amino acids. CDR3 protein: CASSYGLHTLSYEQYF. Here the CDR3 DNA reads TGTGCCAGCAGTTACGGTTTGCACACACTATCCTACGAGCAGTACTTC.

Comments on this clone: Other DNA sequences in this specimen translate into the identical CDR3. This chain connects TRBV27 to TRBJ2-5, with D perhaps matching TRBD2 (7 bases). CDR1 is MNHEY and CDR2 is SMNVEV in the germline V gene (reference sequence). Trimming removed 3 bases at V and 5 bases at J, with 16 bases between. This CDR3 has 15 residues. CDR3 bases: TGTGCCAGCAGTTTGTTTCCAGGGAGGGGGGAGACCCAGTACTTC. Its translation: CASSLFPGRGETQYF.

The CDR3 is CAWASGTHNEQFF. CDR3 bases: TGTGCCTGGGCTAGCGGGACTCACAATGAGCAGTTCTTC. The rearrangement uses TRBV30 and TRBJ2-1; 9 bases map to TRBD2. Looked up from germline, CDR1 is GTSNPN and CDR2 is SVGIG (reference sequence). The trim removed 5 bases at V and 5 bases at J, leaving 4 bases unmatched. CDR3 length equals 13 residues.

This rearrangement joins TRBV2 to TRBJ1-2, with D perhaps TRBD1 (5 bases). The CDR3 spans 16 residues. In germline, CDR1 is SNHLY, CDR2 FYNNEI. The V end lost 2 bases, the J end lost 2 bases, and 15 bases lay between the germline ends. The CDR3: CASSEFVREVNYGYTF. DNA for the CDR3: TGTGCCAGCAGTGAATTCGTCAGGGAGGTCAACTATGGCTACACCTTC. The complete variable domain, with remaining parts taken from reference TRBV2 and TRBJ1-2, reads EPEVTQTPSHQVTQMGQEVILRCVPISNHLYFYWYRQILGQKVEFLVSFYNNEISEKSEIFDDQFSVERPDGSNFTLKIRSTKLEDSAMYFCASSEFVREVNYGYTFGSGTRLTVV.

This chain uses TRBV7-2 with TRBJ2-1; D is unresolved. V was shortened by 5 bases and J by 4 bases, with 6 bases between the two germline ends. Germline assignment: CDR1 SGHTA and CDR2 FQGNSA. CDR3 length equals 12 residues. Here the CDR3 DNA reads TGTGCCAGCAGCCAAGAGTACAATGAGCAGTTCTTC. Its translation is CASSQEYNEQFF. Complete variable domain (other parts from reference TRBV7-2 and TRBJ2-1): GAGVSQSPSNKVTEKGKDVELRCDPISGHTALYWYRQSLGQGLEFLIYFQGNSAPDKSGLPSDRFSAERTGGSVSTLTIQRTQQEDSAVYLCASSQEYNEQFFGPGTRLTVL.

This chain connects TRBV2 to TRBJ2-7; 8 bases are shared with TRBD1. J was trimmed by 4 bases and V by 5 bases; bases with no gene match: 13. This CDR3 is built from 16 residues. The germline CDR1 and CDR2 sequences are SNHLY and FYNNEI. The CDR3: CASSRQGISTKYEQYF. In DNA, the CDR3 is TGTGCCAGCAGTAGACAGGGGATTTCCACTAAATACGAGCAGTACTTC.

This clone was observed a single time. The same CDR3 arises from other DNA sequences in this sample as well. V usage is TRBV6-1 and J usage is TRBJ1-1; possible D gene TRBD1, 5 bases. Germline loops: CDR1 MNHNS, CDR2 SASEGT. V was cut by 1 base and J by 4 bases, with 7 bases left in between. The CDR3 has 13 residues. The CDR3 nucleotides are TGTGCCAGCAGTGAAGGACAGCTCACTGAAGCTTTCTTT. Its protein is CASSEGQLTEAFF.

This clone was seen a handful of times. The chain uses TRBV28 and TRBJ1-1, with D uncertain. Germline CDR1 is MDHEN and CDR2 is SYDVKM. The CDR3 contains 12 residues. Trimming left V 6 bases short and J 6 bases short, with 11 bases between. The CDR3 nucleotides read TGTGCCAGCAGACTGAAAGGACCTGAAGCTTTCTTT. It is translated as CASRLKGPEAFF.

This clone was recorded once. J is TRBJ1-4 and V is TRBV18; TRBD1 might be the D (5 bases). CDR1 and CDR2 from the germline V gene are KGHSH and LQKENI. V lost 6 bases, J lost 0 bases, and 14 bases lay in between. CDR3 length: 16 residues. CDR3 nucleotides: TGTGCCAGCTCGGGGGGTTCTCAGACAACTAATGAAAAACTGTTTTTT. Amino acids: CASSGGSQTTNEKLFF.

The J gene is TRBJ1-5, the V gene TRBV6-1; the D is unclear. Trimming took off 1 base at V and 0 bases at J, with 16 bases between the two ends. Germline assignment: CDR1 MNHNS and CDR2 SASEGT. This CDR3 spans 18 amino acids. The CDR3 sequence is CASSEVPFAGNSNQPQHF. Written as DNA, the CDR3 is TGTGCCAGCAGTGAAGTCCCTTTCGCCGGAAATAGCAATCAGCCCCAGCATTTT.

The chain recombines TRBV9 with TRBJ2-7, with D perhaps TRBD2 (6 bases). The CDR3 length is 16 residues. Germline loops: CDR1 SGDLS, CDR2 YYNGEE. V was cut by 4 bases and J by 5 bases, with 22 bases left in between. This CDR3 reads CASSPPAGWYRDEQYF. The CDR3 bases are TGTGCCAGCAGCCCCCCCGCGGGATGGTATCGCGACGAGCAGTACTTC.

The chain carries TRBV6-1 and TRBJ2-5; perhaps TRBD2 as D (5 bases). CDR1 and CDR2 (germline): MNHNS, SASEGT. The V gene lost 4 bases and the J gene lost 1 base, with 22 bases spanning the gap. This CDR3 has 18 amino acids. The CDR3 DNA is TGTGCCAGCAGTGGGGGTAGCGTCTGGAATCGGCCCCAAGAGACCCAGTACTTC. It encodes CASSGGSVWNRPQETQYF.